This TCR beta chain was identified during a study of control samples from healthy donors and cancer patients (dated by TCRdb to 2018 to 2020). Library generation was performed with the immunoSEQ multiplex PCR assay. This immuneACCESS table, as held by TCRdb, lists in-frame sequences with V and J called but not all clones. Of the missing ones, under half trace to an unresolved V gene in checked studies; the others have no known cause. The sample table contains about 180,000 clones; only one count was recorded for 91% of them. Around 2.2% of the sample is in the top ten clones. CDR1 and CDR2, per the germline V gene, are SGHTS and YDEGEE. Trimming at the junction amounts to 2 bases on V and 1 base on J, and the germline ends lie 6 bases apart. From its cysteine to its phenylalanine, the CDR3 spans 13 amino acids. Left in the record is the CDR3 DNA by itself, 39 bases read in frame from the first base.

This clone showed up just a few times. Its antigen is not yet known. It has no much larger one-base neighbor in the sample; base qualities were not kept. The TCR was taken from a middle-aged woman in good health. The sequence links TRBV5-8 to TRBJ1-1, with the D segment identity uncertain. The sample comprised blood. The DNA sequence reads TGTGCCAGCAGCTTCTATTCGAACACTGAAGCTTTCTTT. This encodes CASSFYSNTEAFF.